Listed below are T cell receptor beta chains from one sample, sequenced in a study of breast tumors, draining lymph nodes, adjacent tissues. TCRdb used MiXCR to reprocess the multiplex PCR reads, holding one entry per CDR3 protein. This table has over 150,000 distinct CDR3 sequences, approximately 33% appearing once. The sample comprised axillary lymph node tissue. The source of these receptors is a female donor with breast cancer. Some clones in this sample may be carry-over from other donors' samples. The CDR3 runs from the conserved cysteine through the conserved F or W. Fields, in order: CDR3 protein, CDR3 DNA, D gene, J gene, clone size, CDR3 length, V gene. A D gene is named only where the DNA matches it firmly. Size values are once, few and many counts, or a class for expanded clones, and some rows have none.

CDR3aa: CASSVSSSYNEQFF
CDR3nt: TGTGCCAGCAGTGTATCTAGCTCCTACAATGAGCAGTTCTTC
d_gene: .
j_gene: TRBJ2-1
abundance: many
len: 14
v_gene: TRBV2

CDR3aa: CASSIGRGSSGNTIYF
CDR3nt: TGTGCCAGCAGTATAGGCCGGGGAAGCTCTGGAAACACCATATATTTT
d_gene: .
j_gene: TRBJ1-3
abundance: many
len: 16
v_gene: TRBV2

CDR3aa: CASSSPAGGPKDTQYF
CDR3nt: TGTGCCAGCAGCTCCCCAGCGGGAGGGCCAAAAGATACGCAGTATTTT
d_gene: TRBD2
j_gene: TRBJ2-3
abundance: many
len: 16
v_gene: TRBV7-9

CDR3aa: CASHSGRNEQFF
CDR3nt: TGTGCCAGTCATAGCGGGAGAAATGAGCAGTTCTTC
d_gene: TRBD2
j_gene: TRBJ2-1
abundance: many
len: 12
v_gene: TRBV19

CDR3aa: CASSFESGPQHF
CDR3nt: TGTGCCAGCAGCTTTGAAAGTGGGCCCCAGCATTTT
d_gene: .
j_gene: TRBJ1-5
abundance: many
len: 12
v_gene: TRBV7-2

CDR3aa: CASSQDPQDPRQEAQYF
CDR3nt: TGCGCCAGCAGCCAAGATCCCCAGGACCCGCGGCAAGAGGCCCAGTACTTC
d_gene: .
j_gene: TRBJ2-5
abundance: .
len: 17
v_gene: TRBV7-2

CDR3aa: CSARVAVSLYEQYF
CDR3nt: TGCAGTGCTAGAGTGGCAGTATCCCTCTACGAGCAGTACTTC
d_gene: .
j_gene: TRBJ2-7
abundance: .
len: 14
v_gene: TRBV20-1

CDR3aa: CSVEHFTEETQYF
CDR3nt: TGCAGCGTTGAGCATTTTACAGAAGAGACCCAGTACTTC
d_gene: .
j_gene: TRBJ2-5
abundance: many
len: 13
v_gene: TRBV29-1

CDR3aa: CASSPGQGPDTQYF
CDR3nt: TGTGCCAGCAGCCCTGGACAGGGCCCAGATACGCAGTATTTT
d_gene: TRBD1
j_gene: TRBJ2-3
abundance: many
len: 14
v_gene: TRBV12-3/TRBV12-4

CDR3aa: CASSLSGTPSYEQYF
CDR3nt: TGTGCCAGCAGCTTATCCGGGACTCCGTCCTACGAGCAGTACTTC
d_gene: .
j_gene: TRBJ2-7
abundance: many
len: 15
v_gene: TRBV7-8

CDR3aa: CASSLAENQETQYF
CDR3nt: TGTGCCAGCAGCTTAGCGGAAAACCAAGAGACCCAGTACTTC
d_gene: .
j_gene: TRBJ2-5
abundance: many
len: 14
v_gene: TRBV7-8

CDR3aa: CASSQDWSTYNEQFF
CDR3nt: TGTGCCAGCAGCCAAGACTGGTCCACCTACAATGAGCAGTTCTTC
d_gene: .
j_gene: TRBJ2-1
abundance: many
len: 15
v_gene: TRBV3-1

CDR3aa: CASSPGTSGGLVKETQYF
CDR3nt: TGTGCTAGCAGCCCCGGGACTAGCGGGGGGCTAGTTAAAGAGACCCAGTACTTC
d_gene: TRBD2
j_gene: TRBJ2-5
abundance: .
len: 18
v_gene: TRBV7-7

CDR3aa: CASGLLQGHGYTF
CDR3nt: TGTGCCAGCGGTCTCCTACAGGGACACGGCTACACCTTC
d_gene: .
j_gene: TRBJ1-2
abundance: .
len: 13
v_gene: TRBV6-5

CDR3aa: CASSPQGIRGDQEYF
CDR3nt: TGTGCCAGCAGCCCCCAGGGAATCCGCGGGGATCAGGAGTATTTT
d_gene: .
j_gene: TRBJ2-3
abundance: .
len: 15
v_gene: TRBV12-3/TRBV12-4

CDR3aa: CSAGYRGETQYF
CDR3nt: TGCAGTGCTGGATACAGGGGAGAGACCCAGTACTTC
d_gene: TRBD1
j_gene: TRBJ2-5
abundance: many
len: 12
v_gene: TRBV20-1

CDR3aa: CASSTGNGYTF
CDR3nt: TGTGCCAGCAGTACAGGGAATGGCTACACCTTC
d_gene: .
j_gene: TRBJ1-2
abundance: .
len: 11
v_gene: TRBV6-6

CDR3aa: CASKGTTGEQFF
CDR3nt: TGTGCCAGCAAAGGCACAACGGGTGAGCAGTTCTTC
d_gene: .
j_gene: TRBJ2-1
abundance: many
len: 12
v_gene: TRBV6-5

CDR3aa: CASSLQSVYGYTF
CDR3nt: TGTGCCAGCAGCTTGCAGTCAGTCTATGGCTACACCTTC
d_gene: .
j_gene: TRBJ1-2
abundance: many
len: 13
v_gene: TRBV5-5

CDR3aa: CASSLASTAVNSPLHF
CDR3nt: TGCGCCAGCAGCTTGGCATCGACAGCCGTTAATTCACCCCTCCACTTT
d_gene: .
j_gene: TRBJ1-6
abundance: many
len: 16
v_gene: TRBV5-1

CDR3aa: CSARGGAEAFF
CDR3nt: TGCAGTGCTAGAGGGGGCGCTGAAGCTTTCTTT
d_gene: .
j_gene: TRBJ1-1
abundance: .
len: 11
v_gene: TRBV20-1

CDR3aa: CASTPGAKDTDTQYF
CDR3nt: TGTGCCAGCACCCCCGGAGCGAAGGATACAGATACGCAGTATTTT
d_gene: .
j_gene: TRBJ2-3
abundance: many
len: 15
v_gene: TRBV5-8

CDR3aa: CASSIGISFEAFF
CDR3nt: TGTGCCAGTAGTATAGGCATCTCATTTGAAGCTTTCTTT
d_gene: .
j_gene: TRBJ1-1
abundance: .
len: 13
v_gene: TRBV19

CDR3aa: CASSQEGWRTEAFF
CDR3nt: TGTGCCAGCAGCCAAGAGGGGTGGAGGACTGAAGCTTTCTTT
d_gene: .
j_gene: TRBJ1-1
abundance: .
len: 14
v_gene: TRBV3-1

CDR3aa: CASRPGGYEQFF
CDR3nt: TGTGCCAGCAGACCAGGTGGTTATGAGCAGTTCTTC
d_gene: .
j_gene: TRBJ2-1
abundance: many
len: 12
v_gene: TRBV7-2

CDR3aa: CASGASGNNEQYF
CDR3nt: TGTGCCAGCGGAGCTAGCGGGAACAACGAGCAGTACTTC
d_gene: TRBD2
j_gene: TRBJ2-7
abundance: many
len: 13
v_gene: TRBV7-2

CDR3aa: CASSDSSYNEQFF
CDR3nt: TGCGCCAGCAGTGACAGCTCCTACAATGAGCAGTTCTTC
d_gene: .
j_gene: TRBJ2-1
abundance: many
len: 13
v_gene: TRBV10-1

CDR3aa: CSATRRLAGDDEQFF
CDR3nt: TGCAGTGCCACCCGAAGGCTAGCGGGAGACGATGAGCAGTTCTTC
d_gene: TRBD2
j_gene: TRBJ2-1
abundance: many
len: 15
v_gene: TRBV20-1

CDR3aa: CASSQTEETQYF
CDR3nt: TGTGCCAGCTCACAGACTGAGGAGACCCAGTACTTC
d_gene: .
j_gene: TRBJ2-5
abundance: few
len: 12
v_gene: TRBV18

CDR3aa: CASSASPQGFNIQYF
CDR3nt: TGTGCCAGCAGCGCCTCCCCACAGGGGTTTAACATTCAGTACTTC
d_gene: TRBD1
j_gene: TRBJ2-4
abundance: .
len: 15
v_gene: TRBV11-2

CDR3aa: CAISDPTRDFPYEQYF
CDR3nt: TGTGCCATCAGTGACCCCACACGGGATTTTCCCTACGAGCAGTACTTC
d_gene: .
j_gene: TRBJ2-7
abundance: many
len: 16
v_gene: TRBV10-3

CDR3aa: CASRQQGASNTGELFF
CDR3nt: TGTGCCAGCAGACAACAGGGGGCCTCGAACACCGGGGAGCTGTTTTTT
d_gene: TRBD1
j_gene: TRBJ2-2
abundance: many
len: 16
v_gene: TRBV6-1

CDR3aa: CASNTGQGFTEAFF
CDR3nt: TGCGCCAGCAATACGGGACAGGGTTTCACTGAAGCTTTCTTT
d_gene: TRBD1
j_gene: TRBJ1-1
abundance: few
len: 14
v_gene: TRBV5-1

CDR3aa: CSVASGGRNEVAFF
CDR3nt: TGCAGCGTTGCGTCCGGGGGCAGGAACGAAGTGGCTTTCTTT
d_gene: .
j_gene: TRBJ1-1
abundance: .
len: 14
v_gene: TRBV29-1

CDR3aa: CASSSRLAGEGAYEQYF
CDR3nt: TGTGCCAGCAGTTCCAGACTAGCGGGAGAGGGGGCCTACGAGCAGTACTTC
d_gene: TRBD2
j_gene: TRBJ2-7
abundance: .
len: 17
v_gene: TRBV28

CDR3aa: CASSSLGGGTEAFF
CDR3nt: TGTGCCAGCAGCTCCCTCGGTGGGGGCACTGAAGCTTTCTTT
d_gene: .
j_gene: TRBJ1-1
abundance: .
len: 14
v_gene: TRBV5-6

CDR3aa: CASSPGVVYEQYF
CDR3nt: TGTGCCAGTAGTCCAGGGGTAGTCTACGAGCAGTACTTC
d_gene: .
j_gene: TRBJ2-7
abundance: many
len: 13
v_gene: TRBV19

CDR3aa: CSASGKGKSAANVLTF
CDR3nt: TGCAGTGCTTCCGGGAAAGGGAAATCTGCGGCCAACGTCCTGACTTTC
d_gene: .
j_gene: TRBJ2-6
abundance: many
len: 16
v_gene: TRBV20-1

CDR3aa: CAISESETRGYTF
CDR3nt: TGTGCCATCAGTGAGTCTGAGACACGTGGCTACACCTTC
d_gene: .
j_gene: TRBJ1-2
abundance: many
len: 13
v_gene: TRBV10-3

CDR3aa: CASSLGGGPYEQYF
CDR3nt: TGTGCCAGCAGCTTAGGTGGGGGGCCCTACGAGCAGTACTTC
d_gene: .
j_gene: TRBJ2-7
abundance: many
len: 14
v_gene: TRBV7-6

CDR3aa: CASSLLGARGYTF
CDR3nt: TGCGCCAGCAGCCTACTGGGGGCACGGGGCTACACCTTC
d_gene: .
j_gene: TRBJ1-2
abundance: many
len: 13
v_gene: TRBV4-1

CDR3aa: CASSDQLFRGTGELFF
CDR3nt: TGTGCCAGCAGTGACCAACTCTTCCGCGGCACCGGGGAGCTGTTTTTT
d_gene: .
j_gene: TRBJ2-2
abundance: many
len: 16
v_gene: TRBV6-6

CDR3aa: CASSYSGQYEQYF
CDR3nt: TGTGCCAGCAGTTACTCGGGACAGTACGAGCAGTACTTC
d_gene: TRBD1
j_gene: TRBJ2-7
abundance: many
len: 13
v_gene: TRBV6-5

CDR3aa: CAISDRAIEQYF
CDR3nt: TGTGCCATCAGTGATCGAGCTATAGAGCAGTACTTC
d_gene: .
j_gene: TRBJ2-7
abundance: many
len: 12
v_gene: TRBV10-3